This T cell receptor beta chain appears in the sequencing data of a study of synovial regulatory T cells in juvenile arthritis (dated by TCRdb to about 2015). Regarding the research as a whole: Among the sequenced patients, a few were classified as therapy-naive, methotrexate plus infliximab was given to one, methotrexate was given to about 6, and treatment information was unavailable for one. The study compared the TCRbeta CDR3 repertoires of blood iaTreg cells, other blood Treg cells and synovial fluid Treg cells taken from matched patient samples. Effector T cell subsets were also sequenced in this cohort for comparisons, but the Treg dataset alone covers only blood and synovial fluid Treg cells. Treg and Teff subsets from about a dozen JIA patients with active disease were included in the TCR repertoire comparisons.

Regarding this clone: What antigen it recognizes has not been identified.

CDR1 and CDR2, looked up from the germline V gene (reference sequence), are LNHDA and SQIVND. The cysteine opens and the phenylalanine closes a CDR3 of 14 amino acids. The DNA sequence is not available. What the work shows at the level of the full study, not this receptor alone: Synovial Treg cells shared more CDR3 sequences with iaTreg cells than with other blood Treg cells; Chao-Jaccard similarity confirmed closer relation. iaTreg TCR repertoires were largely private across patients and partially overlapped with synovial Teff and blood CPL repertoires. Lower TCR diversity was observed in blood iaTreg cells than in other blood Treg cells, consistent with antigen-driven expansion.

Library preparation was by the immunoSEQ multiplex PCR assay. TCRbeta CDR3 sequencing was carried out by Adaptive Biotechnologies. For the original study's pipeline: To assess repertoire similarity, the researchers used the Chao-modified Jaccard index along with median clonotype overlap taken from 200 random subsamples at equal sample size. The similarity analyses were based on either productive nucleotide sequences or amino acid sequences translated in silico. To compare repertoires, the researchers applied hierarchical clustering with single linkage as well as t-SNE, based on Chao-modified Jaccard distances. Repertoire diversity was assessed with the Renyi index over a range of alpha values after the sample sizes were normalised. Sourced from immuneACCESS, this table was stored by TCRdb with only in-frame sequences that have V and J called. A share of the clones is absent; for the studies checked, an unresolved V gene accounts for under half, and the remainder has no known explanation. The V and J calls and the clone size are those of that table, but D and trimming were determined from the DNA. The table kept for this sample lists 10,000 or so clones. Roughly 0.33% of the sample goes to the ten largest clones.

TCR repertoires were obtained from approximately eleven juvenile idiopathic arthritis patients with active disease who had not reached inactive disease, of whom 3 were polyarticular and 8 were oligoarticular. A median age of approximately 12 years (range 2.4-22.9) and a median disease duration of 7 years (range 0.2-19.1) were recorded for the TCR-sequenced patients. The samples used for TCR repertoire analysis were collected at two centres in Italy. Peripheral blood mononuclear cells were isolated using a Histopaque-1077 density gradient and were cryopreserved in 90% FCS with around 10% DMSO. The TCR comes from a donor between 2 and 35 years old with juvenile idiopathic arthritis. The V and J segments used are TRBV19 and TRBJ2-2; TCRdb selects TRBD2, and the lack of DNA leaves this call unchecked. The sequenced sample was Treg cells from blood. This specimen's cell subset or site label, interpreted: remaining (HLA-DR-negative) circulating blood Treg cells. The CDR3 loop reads CASRRGGNTGELFF.